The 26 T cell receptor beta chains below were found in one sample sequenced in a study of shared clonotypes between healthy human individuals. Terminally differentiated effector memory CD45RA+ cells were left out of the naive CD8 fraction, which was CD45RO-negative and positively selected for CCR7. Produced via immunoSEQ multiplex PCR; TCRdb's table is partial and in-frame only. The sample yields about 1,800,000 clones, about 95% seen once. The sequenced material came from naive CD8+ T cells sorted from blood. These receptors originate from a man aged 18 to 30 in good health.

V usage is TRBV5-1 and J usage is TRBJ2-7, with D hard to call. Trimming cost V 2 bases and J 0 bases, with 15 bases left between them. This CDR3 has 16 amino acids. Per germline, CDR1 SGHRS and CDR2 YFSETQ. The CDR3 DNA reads TGCGCCAGCAGCTTTGGGTCAGACGGAAACTCCTACGAGCAGTACTTC. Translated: CASSFGSDGNSYEQYF.

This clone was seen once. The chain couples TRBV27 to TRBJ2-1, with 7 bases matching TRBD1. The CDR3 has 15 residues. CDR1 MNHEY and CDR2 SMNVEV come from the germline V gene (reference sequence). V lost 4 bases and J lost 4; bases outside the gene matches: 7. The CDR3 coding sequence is TGTGCCAGCAGTTCCAGACAGGGTCTATACAATGAGCAGTTCTTC. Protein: CASSSRQGLYNEQFF.

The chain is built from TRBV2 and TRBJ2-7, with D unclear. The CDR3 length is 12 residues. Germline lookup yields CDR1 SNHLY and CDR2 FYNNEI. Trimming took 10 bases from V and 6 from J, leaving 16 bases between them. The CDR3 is CAIRLLMSEQYF. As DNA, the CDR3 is TGTGCCATCCGCCTCCTGATGAGCGAGCAGTACTTC.

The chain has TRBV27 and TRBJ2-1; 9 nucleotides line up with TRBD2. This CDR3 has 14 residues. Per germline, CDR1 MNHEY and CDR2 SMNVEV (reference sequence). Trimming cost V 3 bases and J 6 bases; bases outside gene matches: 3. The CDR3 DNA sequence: TGTGCCAGCAGTTTTGGCGGGGGGGCCAATGAGCAGTTCTTC. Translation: CASSFGGGANEQFF.

The CDR3 spells CASSTLGVDQPQHF. The CDR3 nucleotides are TGTGCCAGCAGCACCCTCGGAGTCGATCAGCCCCAGCATTTT. This chain connects TRBV5-8 to TRBJ1-5; D not certain. Trimming removed 4 bases at V and 5 bases at J, with 13 bases between. Germline V CDR1 and CDR2: SGHTS, YDEGEE. This CDR3 contains 14 residues.

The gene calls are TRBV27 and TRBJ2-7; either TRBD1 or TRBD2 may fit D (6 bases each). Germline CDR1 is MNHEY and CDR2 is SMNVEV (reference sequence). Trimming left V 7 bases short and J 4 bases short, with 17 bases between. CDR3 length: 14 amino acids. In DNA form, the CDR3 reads TGTGCCAGCAAGGGGGACTTAAGGCGGTACGAGCAGTACTTC. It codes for CASKGDLRRYEQYF.

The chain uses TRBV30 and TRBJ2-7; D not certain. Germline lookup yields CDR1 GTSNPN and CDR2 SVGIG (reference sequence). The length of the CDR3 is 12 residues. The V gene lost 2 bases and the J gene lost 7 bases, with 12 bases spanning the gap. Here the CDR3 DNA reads TGTGCCTGGAGTCCGTCCAACTTTGAGCAGTACTTC. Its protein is CAWSPSNFEQYF.

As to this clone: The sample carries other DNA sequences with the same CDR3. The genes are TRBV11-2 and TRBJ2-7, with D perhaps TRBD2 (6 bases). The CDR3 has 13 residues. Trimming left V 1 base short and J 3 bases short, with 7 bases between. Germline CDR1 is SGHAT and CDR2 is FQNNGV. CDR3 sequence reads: CASSLVGGYEQYF. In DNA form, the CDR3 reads TGTGCCAGCAGCTTAGTGGGGGGCTACGAGCAGTACTTC.

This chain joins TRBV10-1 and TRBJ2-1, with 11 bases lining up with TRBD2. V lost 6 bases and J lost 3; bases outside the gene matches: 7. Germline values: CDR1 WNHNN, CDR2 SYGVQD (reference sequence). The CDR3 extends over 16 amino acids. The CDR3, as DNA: TGCGCCAGCAGCCCCATGGGACTAGCGGACTACAATGAGCAGTTCTTC. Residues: CASSPMGLADYNEQFF.

Here the CDR3 reads CASSPNQGSYGYTF. In DNA, the CDR3 is TGCGCCAGCAGCCCGAACCAGGGGTCCTATGGCTACACCTTC. This chain links TRBV4-1 with TRBJ1-2; possibly TRBD1 for D (6 bases). The CDR3 length is 14 residues. Per germline, CDR1 MGHRA and CDR2 YSYEKL. Trimming shortened V by 4 bases and J by 4 bases, and 13 bases separated the two germline ends.

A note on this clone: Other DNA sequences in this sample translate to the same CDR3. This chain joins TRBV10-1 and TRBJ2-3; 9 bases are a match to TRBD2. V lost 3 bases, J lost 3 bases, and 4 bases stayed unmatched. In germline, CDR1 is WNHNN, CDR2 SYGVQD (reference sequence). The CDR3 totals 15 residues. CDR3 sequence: CASSDLAGATDTQYF. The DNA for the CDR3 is TGCGCCAGCAGTGATTTAGCGGGAGCTACAGATACGCAGTATTTT.

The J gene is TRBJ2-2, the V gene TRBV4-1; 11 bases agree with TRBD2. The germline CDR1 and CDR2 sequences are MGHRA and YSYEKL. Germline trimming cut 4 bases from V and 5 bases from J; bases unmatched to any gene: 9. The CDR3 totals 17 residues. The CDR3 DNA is TGCGCCAGCAGCCTCATTGGGACTAGCGGCGGTACCGGGGAGCTGTTTTTT. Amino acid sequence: CASSLIGTSGGTGELFF.

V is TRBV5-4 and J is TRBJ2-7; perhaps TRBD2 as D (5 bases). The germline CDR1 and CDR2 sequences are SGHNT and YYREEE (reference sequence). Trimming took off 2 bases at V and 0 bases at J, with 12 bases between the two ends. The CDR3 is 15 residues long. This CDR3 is CASSFGSGVSYEQYF. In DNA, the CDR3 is TGTGCCAGCAGCTTTGGCAGCGGAGTCTCCTACGAGCAGTACTTC.

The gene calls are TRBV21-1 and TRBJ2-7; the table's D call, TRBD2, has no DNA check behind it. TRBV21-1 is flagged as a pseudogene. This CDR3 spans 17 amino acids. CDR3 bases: TGTGCCAGCAGCAATAGCCCCCCGCAGGAGGGGACCTACGAGCAGTACTTC. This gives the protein CASSNSPPQEGTYEQYF.

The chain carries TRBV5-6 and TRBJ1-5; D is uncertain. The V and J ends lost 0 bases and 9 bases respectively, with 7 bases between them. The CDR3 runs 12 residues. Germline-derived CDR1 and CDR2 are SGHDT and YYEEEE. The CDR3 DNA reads TGTGCCAGCAGCTTGGATGTAGGGCCCCAGCATTTT. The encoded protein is CASSLDVGPQHF.

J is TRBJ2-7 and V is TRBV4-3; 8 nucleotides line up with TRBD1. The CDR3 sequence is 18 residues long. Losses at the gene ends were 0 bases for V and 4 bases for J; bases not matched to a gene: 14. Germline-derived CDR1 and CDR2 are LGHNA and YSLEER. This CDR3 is CASSQDLTAGGPPYEQYF. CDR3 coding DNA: TGCGCCAGCAGCCAAGACTTAACCGCAGGGGGCCCACCTTACGAGCAGTACTTC.

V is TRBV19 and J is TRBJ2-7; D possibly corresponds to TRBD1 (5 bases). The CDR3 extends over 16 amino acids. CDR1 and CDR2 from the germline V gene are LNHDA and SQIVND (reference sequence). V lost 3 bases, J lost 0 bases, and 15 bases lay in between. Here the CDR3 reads CASSMGPQGNSYEQYF. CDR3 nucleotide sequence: TGTGCCAGTAGTATGGGTCCGCAGGGCAACTCCTACGAGCAGTACTTC.

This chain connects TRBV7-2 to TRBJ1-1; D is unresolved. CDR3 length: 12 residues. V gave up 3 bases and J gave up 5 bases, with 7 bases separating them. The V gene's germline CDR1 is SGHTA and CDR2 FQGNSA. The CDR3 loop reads CASSLVATEAFF. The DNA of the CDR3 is TGTGCCAGCAGCTTGGTGGCTACTGAAGCTTTCTTT.

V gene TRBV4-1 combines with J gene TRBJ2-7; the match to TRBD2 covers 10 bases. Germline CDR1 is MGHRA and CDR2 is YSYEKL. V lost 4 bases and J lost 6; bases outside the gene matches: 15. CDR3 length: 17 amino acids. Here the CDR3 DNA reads TGCGCCAGCAGCCCCTGGACTAGCGGAGTAGGTATTGGCGAGCAGTACTTC. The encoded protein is CASSPWTSGVGIGEQYF.

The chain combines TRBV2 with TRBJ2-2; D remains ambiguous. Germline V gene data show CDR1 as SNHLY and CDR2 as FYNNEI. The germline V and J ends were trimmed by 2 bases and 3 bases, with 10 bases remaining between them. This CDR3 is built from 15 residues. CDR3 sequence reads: CASSELYSDTGELFF. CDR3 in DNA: TGTGCCAGCAGTGAACTGTACTCTGACACCGGGGAGCTGTTTTTT. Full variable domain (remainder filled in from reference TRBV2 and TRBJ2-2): EPEVTQTPSHQVTQMGQEVILRCVPISNHLYFYWYRQILGQKVEFLVSFYNNEISEKSEIFDDQFSVERPDGSNFTLKIRSTKLEDSAMYFCASSELYSDTGELFFGEGSRLTVL.

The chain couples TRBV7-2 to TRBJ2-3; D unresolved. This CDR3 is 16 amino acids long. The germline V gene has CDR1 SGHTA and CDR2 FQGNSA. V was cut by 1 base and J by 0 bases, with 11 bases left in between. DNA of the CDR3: TGTGCCAGCAGCTTAGACAGATTTTCTAGCACAGATACGCAGTATTTT. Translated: CASSLDRFSSTDTQYF.

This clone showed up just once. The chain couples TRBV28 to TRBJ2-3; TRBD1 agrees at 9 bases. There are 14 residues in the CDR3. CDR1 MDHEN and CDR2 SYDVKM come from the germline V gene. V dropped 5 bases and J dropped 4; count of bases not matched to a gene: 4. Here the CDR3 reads CASSPRTGADTQYF. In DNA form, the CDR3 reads TGTGCCAGCAGTCCACGGACAGGGGCAGATACGCAGTATTTT.

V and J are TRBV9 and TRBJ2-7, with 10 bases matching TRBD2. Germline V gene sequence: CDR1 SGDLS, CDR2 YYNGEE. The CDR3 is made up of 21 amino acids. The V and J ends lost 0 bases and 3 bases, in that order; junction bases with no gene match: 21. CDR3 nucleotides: TGTGCCAGCAGCGTAGAGGAACCTAGCGGGAGCTCCGTTTATAAGTACTACGAGCAGTACTTC. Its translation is CASSVEEPSGSSVYKYYEQYF.

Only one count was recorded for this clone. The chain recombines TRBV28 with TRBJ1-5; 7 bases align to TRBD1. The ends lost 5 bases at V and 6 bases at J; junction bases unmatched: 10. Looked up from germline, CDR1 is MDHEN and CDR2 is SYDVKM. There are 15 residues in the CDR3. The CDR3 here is CASSTDREGGQPQHF. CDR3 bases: TGTGCCAGCAGTACCGACAGGGAGGGGGGTCAGCCCCAGCATTTT.

CDR3 amino acids: CASSQARGYTPLHF. The CDR3 DNA reads TGCGCCAGCAGCCAAGCACGGGGTTATACACCCCTCCACTTT. The chain recombines TRBV4-1 with TRBJ1-6; D is uncertain. This CDR3 comprises 14 residues. The V gene's germline CDR1 is MGHRA and CDR2 YSYEKL. V was cut by 1 base and J by 11 bases, with 12 bases left in between.

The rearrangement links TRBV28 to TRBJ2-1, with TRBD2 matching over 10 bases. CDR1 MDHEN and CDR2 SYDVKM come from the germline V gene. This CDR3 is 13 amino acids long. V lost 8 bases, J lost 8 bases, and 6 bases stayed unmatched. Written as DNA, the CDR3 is TGTGCCAGCGGGGTAGCGGGAGGATATGAGCAGTTCTTC. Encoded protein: CASGVAGGYEQFF.